The 26 T cell receptor beta chains below all came from one sample that was sequenced in a study of blood T cell repertoires in COVID-19. Repertoires were generated with immunoSEQ multiplex PCR, while TCRdb's copy carries only in-frame clones and drops some. The profile covers approximately 71,000 clones, with 86% appearing a single time and roughly 3.7% taken by the ten largest. The sequencing sample was made of peripheral blood. The source is a man in his fifties with acute or convalescent COVID-19.

The chain uses TRBV5-6 and TRBJ2-5; D may be TRBD2 (5 bases). V lost 3 bases to trimming and J lost 0 bases, with 12 bases between them. Germline lookup yields CDR1 SGHDT and CDR2 YYEEEE. This CDR3 comprises 15 residues. CDR3 sequence (DNA): TGTGCCAGCAGCTGGGTAGCGTCGTACCAAGAGACCCAGTACTTC. Translation: CASSWVASYQETQYF.

The chain joins TRBV10-3 to TRBJ2-1; 10 bases are shared with TRBD2. The germline CDR1 and CDR2 sequences are ENHRY and SYGVKD. The CDR3 is made up of 14 amino acids. V trimming: 4 bases; J trimming: 5 bases; junction bases outside the gene matches: 2. In DNA, the CDR3 is TGTGCCATCAGTGGGACTAGCGGAGACAATGAGCAGTTCTTC. It is translated as CAISGTSGDNEQFF.

The chain couples TRBV5-4 to TRBJ2-1; 16 bases align to TRBD2. Germline CDR1 SGHNT, CDR2 YYREEE (reference sequence). The ends lost 4 bases at V and 0 bases at J; junction bases unmatched: 7. The CDR3 is 19 amino acids. The CDR3 sequence: CASSPGLAGGGSSYNEQFF. In DNA, the CDR3 is TGTGCCAGCAGCCCGGGACTAGCGGGAGGGGGGAGCTCCTACAATGAGCAGTTCTTC.

This clone has only one observation. One junction end disagrees with the germline gene, perhaps due to a read error. This chain links TRBV28 with TRBJ2-1, with 7 bases aligning to TRBD1. Germline-derived CDR1 and CDR2 are MDHEN and SYDVKM. The CDR3 spans 14 residues. This CDR3 reads CAGSLEQGYNEQFF. CDR3 in DNA: TGTGCCGGCAGTTTAGAACAGGGGTACAATGAGCAGTTCTTC.

V and J are TRBV6-5 and TRBJ2-6, with a possible D match to TRBD2 (5 bases). Germline V CDR1 and CDR2: MNHEY, SVGAGI. The CDR3 is made up of 15 amino acids. Trimming left V 6 bases short and J 2 bases short, with 11 bases between. The CDR3 reads CASSRGWAGANVLTF. The CDR3 nucleotides read TGTGCCAGCAGCCGCGGGTGGGCTGGGGCCAACGTCCTGACTTTC.

The CDR3 coding sequence is TGCAGCGTTAAGGGGACAGGGGCTGGCCCTACTAACTACGAGCAGTACTTC. Protein sequence: CSVKGTGAGPTNYEQYF. The rearrangement links TRBV29-1 to TRBJ2-7, with TRBD1 matching 10 bases. Unmatched junction bases numbered 16, after V lost 5 bases and J lost 3 bases. Germline V CDR1 and CDR2: SQVTM, ANQGSEA. This CDR3 has 17 amino acids.

This clone was counted a few times. The chain couples TRBV5-1 to TRBJ2-3, with a possible D match to TRBD2 (7 bases). The CDR3 sequence is 21 residues long. With 0 bases removed from V and 0 bases from J, the gap between germline ends came to 26 bases. Germline CDR1 and CDR2: SGHRS and YFSETQ. The CDR3 DNA sequence: TGCGCCAGCAGCTTGGGTTTACGCGGGGGCCCGGTGGGTCGTAGCACAGATACGCAGTATTTT. Its translation: CASSLGLRGGPVGRSTDTQYF.

This sequence joins TRBV11-3 and TRBJ1-2; 10 bases line up with TRBD1. V lost 5 bases, J lost 6 bases, and 3 bases stayed unmatched. The germline V gene has CDR1 SGHNT and CDR2 YENEEA. The CDR3 totals 13 residues. The DNA of the CDR3 is TGTGCCAGCAGCCGGACAGGGGGGGATGGCTACACCTTC. The encoded protein is CASSRTGGDGYTF.

The chain couples TRBV5-6 to TRBJ1-2; D remains ambiguous. The CDR3 loop spans 15 amino acids. CDR1 SGHDT and CDR2 YYEEEE come from the germline V gene. V was clipped by 1 base and J by 0 bases, with 10 bases between them. CDR3 coding DNA: TGTGCCAGCAGCTTGCTGGGCAGAGCTAACTATGGCTACACCTTC. Its translation is CASSLLGRANYGYTF.

The chain carries TRBV19 and TRBJ1-6; TRBD1 matches 8 bases. V was pared by 4 bases and J by 6 bases, with 8 bases of the junction left unmatched. Germline-derived CDR1 and CDR2 are LNHDA and SQIVND (reference sequence). The CDR3 contains 16 residues. The CDR3 bases are TGTGCCAGTAGTACAACAGGGGGAGCCCCTAATTCACCCCTCCACTTT. Translation gives CASSTTGGAPNSPLHF.

V and J are TRBV6-5 and TRBJ2-7; 11 bases map to TRBD1. Germline CDR1 and CDR2: MNHEY and SVGAGI. The CDR3 is 14 amino acids. Losses at the gene ends were 7 bases for V and 7 bases for J; bases not matched to a gene: 9. The chain's CDR3 is CASTGTGGPGEQYF. The CDR3, as DNA: TGTGCCAGCACCGGGACAGGGGGGCCCGGGGAGCAGTACTTC.

The chain employs TRBV11-3 and TRBJ2-1, with 7 nucleotides matching TRBD1. Germline-derived CDR1 and CDR2 are SGHNT and YENEEA. With V trimmed by 5 bases and J by 2 bases, 6 bases remained unmatched. The CDR3 extends over 15 amino acids. CDR3 protein: CASSTGEETYNEQFF. The DNA of the CDR3 is TGTGCCAGCAGCACAGGGGAAGAGACCTACAATGAGCAGTTCTTC.

The chain employs TRBV4-1 and TRBJ1-1; possibly TRBD1 for D (5 bases). Trimming cost V 2 bases and J 4 bases, with 11 bases left between them. Germline loops: CDR1 MGHRA, CDR2 YSYEKL. This CDR3 is built from 14 residues. The DNA of the CDR3 is TGCGCCAGCAGCCAAAAAATGGGGGGCACTGAAGCTTTCTTT. Translation gives CASSQKMGGTEAFF.

This rearrangement joins TRBV7-9 to TRBJ2-3; 13 nucleotides line up with TRBD2. The germline gives CDR1 SEHNR, CDR2 FQNEAQ (reference sequence). The CDR3 is 16 amino acids. Trimming at V came to 5 bases and at J to 5 bases, leaving 7 bases not matched to a gene. The CDR3 loop reads CASSLGLAGAVDTQYF. Here the CDR3 DNA reads TGTGCCAGCAGCCTCGGACTAGCGGGAGCGGTAGATACGCAGTATTTT.

Here the CDR3 reads CASSPRTSGGPDTQYF. DNA for the CDR3: TGCGCCAGCAGCCCGAGGACTAGCGGGGGGCCCGATACGCAGTATTTT. The V gene is TRBV5-1, the J gene TRBJ2-3; 14 positions agree with TRBD2. Trimming took 4 bases from V and 6 from J; bases not matched to a gene: 7. Germline V CDR1 and CDR2: SGHRS, YFSETQ. This CDR3 contains 16 residues.

The chain links TRBV14 to TRBJ1-1; D not certain. The CDR3 runs to 13 residues. CDR1 is SGHDN and CDR2 is FVKESK in the germline V gene. V was pared by 1 base and J by 11 bases, with 14 bases between. This CDR3 is CASSQGSSGLAFF. The CDR3 nucleotides are TGTGCCAGCAGCCAAGGGTCTTCGGGTTTGGCTTTCTTT.

This chain connects TRBV7-9 to TRBJ1-5; D is perhaps TRBD1 (6 bases). V lost 6 bases and J lost 4, with 10 bases in between. The CDR3 extends over 13 amino acids. Looked up from germline, CDR1 is SEHNR and CDR2 is FQNEAQ (reference sequence). CDR3 sequence (DNA): TGTGCCAGCAGTGGACAGTTAAATCAGCCCCAGCATTTT. This gives the protein CASSGQLNQPQHF.

This clone was seen only once. The chain employs TRBV6-6 and TRBJ1-5; D might be TRBD1 (6 bases). The CDR3 length is 17 residues. Trimming pared 5 bases from V and 2 bases from J, leaving 19 bases between. Germline CDR1 reads MNHNY; CDR2 reads SVGAGI (reference sequence). CDR3 DNA sequence: TGTGCCAGCAGTCCGCACAGGGTTGGGAGTGGCAATCAGCCCCAGCATTTT. This gives the protein CASSPHRVGSGNQPQHF.

V usage is TRBV5-1 and J usage is TRBJ2-2; weak D call: TRBD2 (5 bases). The germline V gene has CDR1 SGHRS and CDR2 YFSETQ. The CDR3 is made up of 15 amino acids. V lost 1 base, J lost 6 bases, and 13 bases lay in between. CDR3 bases: TGCGCCAGCAGCTTGCCCACGACTATCCCCGGGGAGCTGTTTTTT. Encoded protein: CASSLPTTIPGELFF.

The gene calls are TRBV29-1 and TRBJ2-7; D is perhaps TRBD2 (7 bases). CDR1 is SQVTM and CDR2 is ANQGSEA in the germline V gene. Between the trimmed V and J ends, which lost 7 bases and 4 bases, there was a span of 17 bases. The CDR3 runs 13 residues. CDR3 amino acids: CSGGGHESYEQYF. For the CDR3, the DNA is TGCAGCGGGGGGGGCCATGAATCTTACGAGCAGTACTTC.

V and J are TRBV5-4 and TRBJ1-1, with D possibly matching TRBD1 (5 bases). Per the germline V gene, CDR1 is SGHNT and CDR2 is YYREEE (reference sequence). This CDR3 has 14 amino acids. Trimming took 4 bases from V and 7 from J, leaving 17 bases between them. CDR3 region: CASSPREETFEAFF. The CDR3 nucleotides read TGTGCCAGCAGCCCCAGGGAGGAGACCTTTGAAGCTTTCTTT.

The rearrangement uses TRBV24-1 and TRBJ2-3; maybe TRBD2 (6 bases). Germline CDR1 and CDR2: KGHDR and SFDVKD. Trimming shortened V by 3 bases and J by 3 bases, and 9 bases separated the two germline ends. This CDR3 has 14 residues. CDR3 coding DNA: TGTGCCACCAGTGATGTCGGGACTACAGATACGCAGTATTTT. As protein: CATSDVGTTDTQYF.

This sequence joins TRBV20-1 and TRBJ2-1, with D maybe TRBD2 (5 bases). The CDR3 runs 13 residues. CDR1 DFQATT and CDR2 SNEGSKA come from the germline V gene (reference sequence). Trimming shortened V by 3 bases and J by 10 bases, and 16 bases separated the two germline ends. The CDR3 region is CSASDYPLGEQFF. The CDR3 DNA sequence: TGCAGTGCTAGTGACTACCCCCTAGGAGAGCAGTTCTTC.

J is TRBJ2-2 and V is TRBV19, with TRBD1 matching over 11 bases. V was clipped by 7 bases and J by 6 bases; unmatched bases: 4. The CDR3 is 14 amino acids. Germline V gene lookup returns CDR1 LNHDA and CDR2 SQIVND (reference sequence). CDR3 residues: CASKPGQGAGELFF. CDR3 DNA sequence: TGTGCCAGTAAACCGGGACAGGGGGCCGGGGAGCTGTTTTTT.

The chain joins TRBV13 to TRBJ1-2; D is possibly TRBD1 (5 bases). CDR3 length equals 14 residues. The V gene's germline CDR1 is PRHDT and CDR2 FYEKMQ (reference sequence). V lost 0 bases and J 0 bases, leaving 5 bases between the germline ends. The CDR3 sequence is CASSLGTANYGYTF. DNA for the CDR3: TGTGCCAGCAGCTTAGGGACAGCTAACTATGGCTACACCTTC.

The chain joins TRBV27 to TRBJ2-4; TRBD2 agrees at 9 bases. V was pared by 3 bases and J by 8 bases, with 5 bases of the junction left unmatched. Per the germline V gene, CDR1 is MNHEY and CDR2 is SMNVEV (reference sequence). The CDR3 covers 14 residues. CDR3 sequence: CASSLRGGSDIQYF. The CDR3 DNA sequence: TGTGCCAGCAGTTTGCGGGGGGGATCGGACATTCAGTACTTC.